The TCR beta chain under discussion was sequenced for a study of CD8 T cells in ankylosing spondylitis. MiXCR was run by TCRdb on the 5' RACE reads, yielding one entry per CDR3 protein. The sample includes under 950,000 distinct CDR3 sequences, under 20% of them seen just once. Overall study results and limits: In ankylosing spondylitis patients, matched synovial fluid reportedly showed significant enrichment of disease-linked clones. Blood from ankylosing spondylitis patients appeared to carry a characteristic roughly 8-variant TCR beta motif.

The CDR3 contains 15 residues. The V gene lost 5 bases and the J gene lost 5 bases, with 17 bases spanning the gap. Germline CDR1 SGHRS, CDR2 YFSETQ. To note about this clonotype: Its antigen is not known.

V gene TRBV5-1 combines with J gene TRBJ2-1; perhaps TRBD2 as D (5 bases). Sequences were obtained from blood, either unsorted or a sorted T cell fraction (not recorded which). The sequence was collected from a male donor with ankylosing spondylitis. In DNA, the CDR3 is TGCGCCAGCAGTGTTGAGGGAAACCTTAACAATGAGCAGTTCTTC. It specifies CASSVEGNLNNEQFF. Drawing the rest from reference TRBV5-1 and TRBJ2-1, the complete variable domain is KAGVTQTPRYLIKTRGQQVTLSCSPISGHRSVSWYQQTPGQGLQFLFEYFSETQRNKGNFPGRFSGRQFSNSRSEMNVSTLELGDSALYLCASSVEGNLNNEQFFGPGTRLTVL.